The sequence of this TCR beta chain was determined in a study (dated by TCRdb to about 2013). The germline V gene sets CDR1 to LGHNA and CDR2 to YSLEER. Including both end residues, the CDR3 is 9 amino acids long. This clonotype has just a few counts. There is no known antigen for this receptor. Lacking the conserved final phenylalanine or tryptophan, this CDR3 likely reflects a read error. The DNA is omitted, as the CDR3 cannot be located on it reliably, and the CDR3 follows TCRdb's listing. TCRdb records Illumina Genome Analyzer IIx as the sequencer. TCRdb handled the public reads itself, with Q25 trimming in fastp and clone calling in MiXCR, and kept productive beta chains. Each CDR3 protein gets just one entry, which takes the most common genes and DNA from the rows behind it. In this sample the table shows roughly 15,000 distinct CDR3 sequences, about 30% of which occur a single time. The ten largest clones add up to about 16% of the sample.

Sequenced input: blood. The TCR sequence derives from a human donor. The sequence links TRBV4-3 to TRBJ2-1; TRBD2, the D gene given by the table, was not confirmed from the DNA. Here the CDR3 is given as CASSQGLAG.